These 26 T cell receptor beta chains came from one sample sequenced in a study of blood T cell repertoires in COVID-19. TCRdb keeps only in-frame clones here, not all; method: immunoSEQ multiplex PCR. The sample lists about 200,000 clones; 70% to 90% were seen once. Sequenced material: peripheral blood. These receptors all come from a man in his forties with acute or convalescent COVID-19.

The chain uses TRBV11-2 and TRBJ1-1; 7 positions agree with TRBD1. The CDR3 extends over 15 amino acids. Germline V CDR1 and CDR2: SGHAT, FQNNGV. The V segment lost 4 bases and the J segment 5 bases; nucleotides outside the gene matches: 10. CDR3 residues: CASSSSGGLGTEAFF. The CDR3 DNA follows: TGTGCCAGCAGCTCATCAGGGGGTCTTGGAACTGAAGCTTTCTTT.

This clone was seen a single time. This chain uses TRBV9 with TRBJ2-7; 9 bases are shared with TRBD1. The CDR3 contains 14 residues. CDR1 SGDLS and CDR2 YYNGEE come from the germline V gene. V lost 0 bases, J lost 2 bases, and 0 bases stayed unmatched. The CDR3 protein is CASSVGTGAYEQYF. The DNA for the CDR3 is TGTGCCAGCAGCGTAGGGACAGGGGCCTACGAGCAGTACTTC.

V and J are TRBV5-5 and TRBJ2-5, with D uncertain. This CDR3 spans 14 amino acids. CDR1 is SGHKS and CDR2 is YYEKEE in the germline V gene (reference sequence). V was shortened by 6 bases and J by 0 bases, with 12 bases between the two germline ends. The CDR3 DNA is TGTGCCAGCAATACCTGGCAGGACCAAGAGACCCAGTACTTC. The encoded protein is CASNTWQDQETQYF.

This clone was seen just once. The chain couples TRBV19 to TRBJ2-1, with 7 bases lining up with TRBD2. Germline loops: CDR1 LNHDA, CDR2 SQIVND (reference sequence). The CDR3 consists of 12 residues. With V trimmed by 8 bases and J by 5 bases, 3 bases remained unmatched. The CDR3 region has the DNA TGTGCCAGTCACCGGGGGGACAATGAGCAGTTCTTC. This gives the protein CASHRGDNEQFF.

The V gene is TRBV28, the J gene TRBJ2-2; unclear D gene. The V gene's germline CDR1 is MDHEN and CDR2 SYDVKM. Deletions cut 7 bases from V and 6 bases from J, with 6 bases between. The CDR3 loop spans 11 amino acids. Written as DNA, the CDR3 is TGTGCCAGCAAGGAGTCCGGGGAGCTGTTTTTT. Its protein is CASKESGELFF.

V usage is TRBV12-3 or TRBV12-4 and J usage is TRBJ1-5, with D hard to call. Trimming stripped 2 bases from V and 4 bases from J, with 6 bases between. The CDR3 consists of 13 residues. This chain's CDR3 is CASSLLENQPQHF. Written as DNA, the CDR3 is TGTGCCAGCAGTTTACTAGAGAATCAGCCCCAGCATTTT.

To note about this clone: Germline and junction disagree at one end, which may indicate a read error. The sample has other DNA sequences that encode this CDR3 too. In DNA form, the CDR3 reads TGTGCTAGCAGCTTCGGGACAGGGGGCACAGATACGCAGTATTTT. Its protein is CASSFGTGGTDTQYF. This sequence joins TRBV7-7 and TRBJ2-3, with 10 bases identical to TRBD1. The CDR3 extends over 15 amino acids. Germline assignment: CDR1 SSHAT and CDR2 FNYEAQ (reference sequence).

This chain links TRBV5-4 with TRBJ2-1, with D possibly TRBD1 on 5 matching bases. Trimming took off 3 bases at V and 6 bases at J, with 10 bases between the two ends. Germline CDR1 reads SGHNT; CDR2 reads YYREEE (reference sequence). The CDR3 has 13 amino acids. The CDR3 DNA reads TGTGCCAGCAGCTGGGGCGGCCTCAATGAGCAGTTCTTC. Translation: CASSWGGLNEQFF.

This chain uses TRBV5-1 with TRBJ2-7; D is perhaps TRBD1 (6 bases). CDR1 and CDR2 from the germline V gene are SGHRS and YFSETQ. This CDR3 comprises 15 residues. V lost 4 bases to trimming and J lost 7 bases, with 21 bases between them. CDR3 sequence reads: CASSTDGTQVTEQYF. The CDR3 nucleotides read TGCGCCAGCAGCACGGACGGGACACAAGTAACGGAGCAGTACTTC.

The V gene is TRBV7-9, the J gene TRBJ2-2; TRBD1 agrees at 10 bases. There are 16 residues in the CDR3. CDR1 and CDR2 from the germline V gene are SEHNR and FQNEAQ (reference sequence). Trimming took 10 bases from V and 3 from J; bases not matched to a gene: 11. The chain's CDR3 is CATRNRTGGHTGELFF. CDR3 nucleotides: TGTGCCACCCGGAATCGGACAGGGGGTCACACCGGGGAGCTGTTTTTT. Drawing the rest from reference TRBV7-9 and TRBJ2-2, the complete variable domain is DTGVSQNPRHKITKRGQNVTFRCDPISEHNRLYWYRQTLGQGPEFLTYFQNEAQLEKSRLLSDRFSAERPKGSFSTLEIQRTEQGDSAMYLCATRNRTGGHTGELFFGEGSRLTVL.

The chain combines TRBV3-1 (or the pseudogene TRBV3-2) with TRBJ2-7; unclear D gene. The CDR3 runs 12 residues. The germline V gene has CDR1 LGHDT and CDR2 YNNKEL (reference sequence). V was shortened by 1 base and J by 5 bases, with 6 bases between the two germline ends. The CDR3 spells CASSQVSHEQYF. CDR3 in DNA: TGTGCCAGCAGCCAAGTATCCCACGAGCAGTACTTC.

The genes are TRBV5-4 and TRBJ1-4, with D uncertain. Germline CDR1 is SGHNT and CDR2 is YYREEE (reference sequence). The CDR3 loop spans 13 amino acids. Between the trimmed V and J ends, which lost 4 bases and 8 bases, there was a span of 12 bases. This chain's CDR3 is CASSRTAEEKLFF. The CDR3, as DNA: TGTGCCAGCAGCCGCACGGCGGAGGAAAAACTGTTTTTT.

This clone was observed a single time. The genes are TRBV25-1 and TRBJ1-4; D is unclear. Trimming stripped 4 bases from V and 4 bases from J, with 16 bases between. The CDR3 runs to 16 residues. CDR1 and CDR2 from the germline V gene are MGHDK and SYGVNS. The DNA for the CDR3 is TGTGCCAGCAGTGTAGGCCCGGGAGTCTATAATGAAAAACTGTTTTTT. This codes for CASSVGPGVYNEKLFF.

This chain joins TRBV9 and TRBJ1-5; perhaps TRBD1 as D (5 bases). V was shortened by 2 bases and J by 6 bases, with 12 bases between the two germline ends. CDR1 is SGDLS, CDR2 YYNGEE, per germline. The CDR3 consists of 14 residues. Here the CDR3 DNA reads TGTGCCAGCAGCGTCGGGGGGGGAGGTCAGCCCCAGCATTTT. This sequence encodes CASSVGGGGQPQHF.

The chain uses TRBV3-1 (or the pseudogene TRBV3-2) and TRBJ2-7, with 10 bases matching TRBD2. CDR1 and CDR2 (germline): LGHDT, YNNKEL (reference sequence). The CDR3 has 18 amino acids. The trim removed 1 base at V and 4 bases at J, leaving 13 bases unmatched. CDR3 coding DNA: TGTGCCAGCAGCCAAGTCCCTCACACGGCTAGCGGGGGTTACGAGCAGTACTTC. Residues: CASSQVPHTASGGYEQYF.

The CDR3 loop is CASSTGQGNTGELFF. CDR3 in DNA: TGTGCCAGCAGCACCGGACAGGGAAACACCGGGGAGCTGTTTTTT. The gene calls are TRBV5-5 and TRBJ2-2; the match to TRBD1 covers 8 bases. The CDR3 is made up of 15 amino acids. CDR1 and CDR2 (germline): SGHKS, YYEKEE (reference sequence). V shed 4 bases, J shed 2 bases, and the junction held 4 bases outside the gene matches.

CDR3 nucleotides: TGTGCCAGCAGCCCCCCGGGACAGTATGAGACCCAGTACTTC. Translated, it gives CASSPPGQYETQYF. The genes are TRBV7-9 and TRBJ2-5; 7 bases are a match to TRBD1. This CDR3 contains 14 residues. V was pared by 5 bases and J by 5 bases, with 8 bases of the junction left unmatched. The V gene's germline CDR1 is SEHNR and CDR2 FQNEAQ (reference sequence).

The chain recombines TRBV29-1 with TRBJ1-1; the match to TRBD1 covers 9 bases. The CDR3 spans 13 residues. V was clipped by 4 bases and J by 6 bases; unmatched bases: 6. Germline-derived CDR1 and CDR2 are SQVTM and ANQGSEA. The CDR3 spells CSVAGTGFSEAFF. CDR3 DNA: TGCAGCGTTGCCGGGACAGGGTTTTCTGAAGCTTTCTTT.

The chain carries TRBV18 and TRBJ2-5, with 11 bases matching TRBD2. The germline V gene has CDR1 KGHSH and CDR2 LQKENI. V trimming: 5 bases; J trimming: 3 bases; junction bases outside the gene matches: 5. The CDR3 contains 15 residues. Here the CDR3 DNA reads TGTGCCAGCTCAAAGGGACTAGCGGTTGAAGAGACCCAGTACTTC. The encoded protein is CASSKGLAVEETQYF.

The chain recombines TRBV3-1 (or the pseudogene TRBV3-2) with TRBJ2-1; 13 positions match TRBD2. The CDR3 consists of 15 residues. Germline V gene data show CDR1 as LGHDT and CDR2 as YNNKEL (reference sequence). V trimming: 4 bases; J trimming: 7 bases; junction bases outside the gene matches: 4. The CDR3 DNA sequence: TGTGCCAGCAGCCCCTTGACTAGCGGGAGGAATGAGCAGTTCTTC. Translated: CASSPLTSGRNEQFF.

The rearrangement uses TRBV2 and TRBJ2-7; a possible D gene is TRBD2 (6 bases). The ends were cut back, 6 bases at V and 5 bases at J, with 14 bases in the middle. There are 13 residues in the CDR3. Germline V gives CDR1 SNHLY, CDR2 FYNNEI. CDR3 sequence reads: CASRTGVSDEQYF. DNA for the CDR3: TGTGCCAGCAGGACGGGGGTATCGGACGAGCAGTACTTC.

This rearrangement joins TRBV5-1 to TRBJ1-3, with D tentatively TRBD1 (5 bases). The CDR3 runs to 14 residues. Trimming stripped 4 bases from V and 2 bases from J, with 10 bases between. Germline CDR1 reads SGHRS; CDR2 reads YFSETQ. CDR3 region: CASSSGTAGNTIYF. CDR3 nucleotide sequence: TGCGCCAGCAGCAGCGGGACGGCTGGAAACACCATATATTTT.

This chain links TRBV27 with TRBJ2-1; 14 bases align to TRBD2. Germline CDR1 and CDR2: MNHEY and SMNVEV (reference sequence). V was clipped by 5 bases and J by 0 bases; unmatched bases: 9. The length of the CDR3 is 19 residues. CDR3 protein: CASSPPGLAGDSSYNEQFF. The DNA of the CDR3 is TGTGCCAGCAGTCCCCCGGGACTAGCGGGAGATAGCTCCTACAATGAGCAGTTCTTC.

This rearrangement joins TRBV29-1 to TRBJ2-7; no definite D call. The CDR3 length is 11 residues. Trimming stripped 7 bases from V and 6 bases from J, with 13 bases between. Germline V gene data show CDR1 as SQVTM and CDR2 as ANQGSEA. This CDR3 reads CSARNPGEQYF. In nucleotides, the CDR3 is TGCAGCGCCCGAAACCCGGGCGAGCAGTACTTC.

The genes are TRBV2 and TRBJ2-4; D is perhaps TRBD1 (6 bases). Trimming removed 6 bases from V and 2 bases from J, with 14 bases in between. There are 15 residues in the CDR3. The V gene's germline CDR1 is SNHLY and CDR2 FYNNEI. Here the CDR3 DNA reads TGTGCCAGCAGGGAGACTCAGGGGACCAAAAACATTCAGTACTTC. Protein sequence: CASRETQGTKNIQYF. Combining the CDR3 with reference TRBV2 and TRBJ2-4 gives the whole variable domain EPEVTQTPSHQVTQMGQEVILRCVPISNHLYFYWYRQILGQKVEFLVSFYNNEISEKSEIFDDQFSVERPDGSNFTLKIRSTKLEDSAMYFCASRETQGTKNIQYFGAGTRLSVL.

In its sample, this clone was seen once. The chain is built from TRBV12-3 or TRBV12-4 and TRBJ1-1; D is perhaps TRBD1 (5 bases). The CDR3 runs 13 residues. Trimming removed 3 bases from V and 0 bases from J, with 5 bases in between. The CDR3 DNA reads as TGTGCCAGCAGTTTGGGGCTGAACACTGAAGCTTTCTTT. Its translation: CASSLGLNTEAFF.